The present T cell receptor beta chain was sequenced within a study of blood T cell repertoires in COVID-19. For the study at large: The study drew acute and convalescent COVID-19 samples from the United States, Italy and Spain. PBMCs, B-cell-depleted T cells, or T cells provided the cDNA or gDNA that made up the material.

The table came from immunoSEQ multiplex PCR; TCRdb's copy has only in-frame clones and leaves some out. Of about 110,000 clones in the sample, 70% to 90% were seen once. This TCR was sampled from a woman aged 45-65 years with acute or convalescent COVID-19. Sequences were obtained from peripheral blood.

DNA for the CDR3: TGCGCCAGCAGCGAACAGGGTGGGAGCTCTGGAAACACCATATATTTT. Translation gives CASSEQGGSSGNTIYF. This chain links TRBV5-1 with TRBJ1-3; tentative D call: TRBD1 (6 bases). CDR1 is SGHRS and CDR2 is YFSETQ in the germline V gene. The CDR3 is 16 amino acids. Trimming pared 4 bases from V and 0 bases from J, leaving 14 bases between.